Sequencing of this T cell receptor beta chain was carried out in a study of molecular identifiers for immune sequencing clone quantification. The CDR3 is 15 amino acids. Germline-derived CDR1 and CDR2 are SGHAT and FQDESV (reference sequence). Trimming cost V 1 base and J 4 bases, with 13 bases left between them. Listed TCR primers and previously described methods were used for bulk TCR libraries. TCRdb used MiXCR to reprocess the PCR reads, holding one entry per CDR3 protein. The data hold approximately 670,000 distinct CDR3 sequences, with 20% observed a single time. The sequence derives from a human donor in good health. Some libraries in this study had Jurkat cell RNA spiked in. The chain has TRBV11-1 and TRBJ1-1, with a weak D call TRBD1 (5 bases). The sequencing input was naive CD8+ T cells from blood, with Jurkat cell RNA spiked in. Regarding subset: FACS-sorted CD8+CD4-CCR7+CD45RA+ naive T cells. CDR3 nucleotides: TGTGCCAGCAGCTTAGGGGACGGAGTTCTCACTGAAGCTTTCTTT. It specifies CASSLGDGVLTEAFF.